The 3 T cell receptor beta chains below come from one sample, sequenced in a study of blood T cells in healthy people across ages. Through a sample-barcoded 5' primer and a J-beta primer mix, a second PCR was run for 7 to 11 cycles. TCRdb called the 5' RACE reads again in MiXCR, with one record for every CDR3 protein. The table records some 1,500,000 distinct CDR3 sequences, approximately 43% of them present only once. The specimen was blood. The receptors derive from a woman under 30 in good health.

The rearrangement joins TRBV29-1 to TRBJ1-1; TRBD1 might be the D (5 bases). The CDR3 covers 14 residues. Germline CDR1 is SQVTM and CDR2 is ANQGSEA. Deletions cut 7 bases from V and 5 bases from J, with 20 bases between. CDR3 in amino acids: CSASRGPPGTEAFF. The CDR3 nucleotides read TGCAGCGCATCCCGTGGTCCTCCAGGGACTGAAGCTTTCTTT.

CDR3: CAISVQSGSLDTQYF. CDR3 coding DNA: TGTGCCATCAGTGTGCAAAGCGGGAGTTTAGATACGCAGTATTTT. The gene calls are TRBV10-3 and TRBJ2-3, with 8 bases fitting TRBD2. Germline loops: CDR1 ENHRY, CDR2 SYGVKD. J was trimmed by 5 bases and V by 4 bases; bases with no gene match: 8. CDR3 length: 15 amino acids.

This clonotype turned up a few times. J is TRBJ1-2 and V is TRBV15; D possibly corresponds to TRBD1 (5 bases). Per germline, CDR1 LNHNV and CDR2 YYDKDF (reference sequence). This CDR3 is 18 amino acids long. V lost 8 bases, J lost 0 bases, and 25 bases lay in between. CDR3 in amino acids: CATRDPRGSFPANYGYTF. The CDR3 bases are TGTGCCACCCGGGATCCTAGGGGCTCCTTTCCAGCTAACTATGGCTACACCTTC.